This is a list of T cell receptor beta chains from one sample in a study of T cells in Graves' hyperthyroidism and ophthalmopathy. TCRdb reprocessed the multiplex PCR reads via MiXCR and lists one record per CDR3 protein. This table has 550,000 to 700,000 distinct CDR3 sequences, 46% appearing once. What was sequenced was peripheral blood or thyroid tissue (not recorded which). Every receptor here comes from an adult woman with Graves' disease, either hyperthyroidism or ophthalmopathy (not recorded which). CDR3s include the opening cysteine and the closing phenylalanine or tryptophan. D genes are given only for firm matches. Rows may omit the clone size; those that give it use once, few, many or a size class.

j_gene	abundance	v_gene	d_gene	CDR3aa	CDR3nt
TRBJ2-7	NA	TRBV15	NA	CATSSLQGYEQYF	TGTGCCACCAGCAGCTTGCAGGGCTACGAGCAGTACTTC
TRBJ2-2	many	TRBV7-2	TRBD2	CASSPLAGGITGELFF	TGTGCCAGCAGCCCACTAGCGGGAGGGATCACCGGGGAGCTGTTTTTT
TRBJ1-2	NA	TRBV10-3	TRBD1	CAITSGGGGYTF	TGTGCCATCACATCAGGGGGTGGTGGCTACACCTTC
TRBJ2-5	NA	TRBV7-3	TRBD1	CASSEKKTGGTQETQYF	TGTGCCAGCAGCGAAAAAAAAACAGGGGGTACCCAAGAGACCCAGTACTTC
TRBJ2-7	NA	TRBV28	TRBD1	CATGTAYEQYF	TGTGCCACCGGGACAGCTTACGAGCAGTACTTC
TRBJ2-6	NA	TRBV7-9	TRBD1	CASSETGTGTGANVLTF	TGTGCCAGCAGCGAAACCGGGACAGGGACTGGGGCCAACGTCCTGACTTTC
TRBJ1-4	once	TRBV12-3/TRBV12-4	NA	CASSFFNEKLFF	TGTGCCAGCAGTTTTTTTAATGAAAAACTGTTTTTT
TRBJ2-5	many	TRBV6-1	TRBD2	CASSHLAGERETQYF	TGTGCCAGCAGTCATCTAGCGGGAGAAAGGGAGACCCAGTACTTC
TRBJ2-2	NA	TRBV7-9	NA	CASSRTVGELFF	TGTGCCAGCAGCAGGACAGTGGGGGAGCTGTTTTTT
TRBJ2-5	NA	TRBV9	NA	CASSVQSPETQYF	TGTGCCAGCAGCGTACAGTCGCCGGAGACCCAGTACTTC
TRBJ2-5	many	TRBV12-3/TRBV12-4	NA	CASRPTLAWGETQYF	TGTGCCAGCAGGCCAACTCTAGCGTGGGGTGAGACCCAGTACTTC
TRBJ2-3	NA	TRBV10-3	NA	CAISEPVDNTDTQYF	TGTGCCATCAGTGAGCCCGTTGATAACACAGATACGCAGTATTTT
TRBJ2-2	many	TRBV20-1	NA	CSASPTENTGELFF	TGCAGTGCTAGCCCGACCGAGAACACCGGGGAGCTGTTTTTT
TRBJ1-2	NA	TRBV29-1	NA	CSSPGLTNYGYTF	TGCAGCAGCCCGGGGCTCACAAACTATGGCTACACCTTC
TRBJ1-1	many	TRBV15	TRBD1	CATSRERDSPFF	TGTGCCACCAGCAGAGAGCGGGACAGTCCTTTCTTT
TRBJ1-6	NA	TRBV20-1	NA	CSATDGDYNSPLHF	TGCAGTGCTACCGACGGAGATTATAATTCACCCCTCCACTTT
TRBJ1-5	NA	TRBV19	TRBD1	CASSVRTGGVQPQHF	TGTGCCAGTAGTGTCCGGACAGGGGGGGTTCAGCCCCAGCATTTT
TRBJ2-2	NA	TRBV20-1	NA	CSARLGNTGELFF	TGCAGTGCTAGATTGGGAAACACCGGGGAGCTGTTTTTT
TRBJ2-1	NA	TRBV24-1	NA	CATSDSNREAYNEQFF	TGTGCCACCAGTGATTCCAACAGGGAGGCCTACAATGAGCAGTTCTTC
TRBJ1-6	many	TRBV12-3/TRBV12-4	NA	CASSRGGMGNSPLHF	TGTGCCAGCAGCCGGGGGGGTATGGGTAATTCACCCCTCCACTTT
TRBJ2-7	NA	TRBV7-8	NA	CASNSYLGGGEQYF	TGTGCCAGCAATTCATACCTAGGGGGTGGCGAGCAGTACTTC
TRBJ2-3	NA	TRBV6-5	TRBD2	CASRNRLAHYTDTQYF	TGTGCCAGCAGGAACAGACTAGCGCATTACACAGATACGCAGTATTTT
TRBJ1-2	NA	TRBV29-1	NA	CSVSRGGGYTF	TGCAGCGTTAGCAGGGGCGGTGGCTACACCTTC
TRBJ1-6	few	TRBV12-3/TRBV12-4	NA	CASTLTAWNSPLHF	TGTGCCAGCACCTTGACGGCGTGGAATTCACCCCTCCACTTT
TRBJ1-2	once	TRBV7-2	NA	CTSSRLQQNYGYTF	TGTACCAGCAGCCGACTTCAGCAGAACTATGGCTACACCTTC
TRBJ1-5	NA	TRBV24-1	NA	CATSEFANTGANQPQHF	TGTGCCACCAGTGAGTTCGCGAACACCGGGGCAAATCAGCCCCAGCATTTT
TRBJ1-6	NA	TRBV2	TRBD1	CASSATGRSSPLHF	TGTGCCAGCAGTGCGACAGGGAGGAGTTCACCCCTCCACTTT
TRBJ1-4	NA	TRBV29-1	NA	CSVLRGAGEKLFF	TGCAGCGTCCTGAGGGGGGCGGGTGAAAAACTGTTTTTT
TRBJ2-5	once	TRBV28	TRBD1	CASSQGQGGQPQYF	TGTGCCAGCAGTCAGGGACAGGGAGGTCAGCCCCAGTACTTC
TRBJ1-6	many	TRBV20-1	NA	CSARLGPNLYNSPLHF	TGCAGTGCTAGGTTGGGACCCAACTTGTATAATTCACCCCTCCACTTT
TRBJ1-5	NA	TRBV29-1	NA	CSSLTGLNQPQHF	TGCAGCAGTTTAACAGGGCTCAATCAGCCCCAGCATTTT
TRBJ2-7	few	TRBV7-8	TRBD1	CASSPTGDYEQYF	TGTGCCAGCTCACCAACAGGGGACTACGAGCAGTACTTC
TRBJ1-2	many	TRBV12-3/TRBV12-4	NA	CASSPASNYGYTF	TGTGCCAGCAGTCCAGCATCTAACTATGGCTACACCTTC
TRBJ1-1	NA	TRBV28	NA	CASSTPGVNTEAFF	TGTGCCAGCAGCACCCCGGGAGTTAACACTGAAGCTTTCTTT
TRBJ1-2	many	TRBV24-1	NA	CATSEAGSDYGYTF	TGTGCCACCAGTGAAGCGGGCTCGGACTATGGCTACACCTTC
TRBJ1-4	few	TRBV9	NA	CASSGSNEKLFF	TGTGCCAGCAGCGGCTCCAATGAAAAACTGTTTTTT
TRBJ1-5	few	TRBV12-3/TRBV12-4	NA	CASSGRRGSNQPQHF	TGTGCCAGCAGTGGCCGGCGGGGCAGCAATCAGCCCCAGCATTTT
TRBJ1-5	NA	TRBV6-5	NA	CASSYGPSNQPQHF	TGTGCCAGCAGTTACGGCCCTAGCAATCAGCCCCAGCATTTT
TRBJ2-7	NA	TRBV29-1	NA	CSVGGGQSYEQYF	TGCAGCGTTGGGGGTGGGCAATCCTACGAGCAGTACTTC
TRBJ2-5	many	TRBV4-1	NA	CASSQPGIGVSQYF	TGCGCCAGCAGCCAACCCGGGATCGGCGTGTCCCAGTACTTC
TRBJ1-1	many	TRBV7-2	TRBD1	CASSERQGLRAFF	TGTGCCAGCAGCGAAAGACAGGGCCTGAGGGCTTTCTTT
TRBJ2-7	few	TRBV27	NA	CASSLRAVLYEQYF	TGTGCCAGCAGTTTAAGGGCGGTTCTCTACGAGCAGTACTTC
TRBJ1-2	many	TRBV6-5	NA	CASPLGVGSRGIYGYTF	TGTGCCAGCCCCCTTGGCGTAGGGAGTCGCGGGATCTATGGCTACACCTTC
TRBJ2-7	many	TRBV6-1	NA	CASSERGGQREQYF	TGTGCCAGCAGTGAACGGGGGGGACAGCGGGAGCAGTACTTC
TRBJ1-4	many	TRBV5-1	NA	CASSAGAAGWEKLFF	TGCGCCAGCAGCGCTGGGGCCGCGGGATGGGAAAAACTGTTTTTT
TRBJ2-5	NA	TRBV20-1	TRBD2	CSARAERGGETQYF	TGCAGTGCTAGAGCGGAGCGGGGTGGAGAGACCCAGTACTTC
TRBJ1-1	many	TRBV7-9	NA	CASSLVLVNTEAFF	TGTGCCAGCAGCTTAGTTCTAGTGAACACTGAAGCTTTCTTT
TRBJ1-3	few	TRBV6-5	TRBD1	CASSRTGRGNTIYF	TGTGCCAGCAGTCGGACAGGGAGGGGAAACACCATATATTTT
TRBJ2-1	NA	TRBV7-6	NA	CASSLTEGANEQFF	TGTGCCAGCAGCCTAACCGAAGGGGCCAATGAGCAGTTCTTC
TRBJ2-7	NA	TRBV7-6	NA	CASRSLGGGYEQYF	TGTGCCAGCAGGTCGTTAGGGGGGGGGTACGAGCAGTACTTC
TRBJ2-5	many	TRBV7-8	NA	CASSVKLEWGQETQYF	TGTGCCAGCAGCGTTAAACTAGAATGGGGCCAAGAGACCCAGTACTTC
TRBJ1-6	NA	TRBV11-3	NA	CASSSQGTYNSPLHF	TGTGCCAGCAGCTCCCAGGGAACCTATAATTCACCCCTCCACTTT
TRBJ1-1	once	TRBV2	NA	CASSLALDAFF	TGTGCCAGCAGCTTAGCCCTAGACGCTTTCTTT
TRBJ1-1	NA	TRBV11-2	NA	CASSRKQDTEAFF	TGTGCCAGCAGCCGAAAACAGGACACTGAAGCTTTCTTT
TRBJ2-1	NA	TRBV7-9	NA	CASTMAILVGEQFF	TGTGCCAGCACGATGGCCATATTAGTCGGTGAGCAGTTCTTC
TRBJ1-3	once	TRBV20-1	NA	CSARGGSGENTIYF	TGCAGTGCTAGAGGAGGGTCGGGGGAAAACACCATATATTTT
TRBJ1-4	once	TRBV7-6	NA	CASSQETGRDEKLFF	TGCGCCAGCAGCCAAGAAACGGGGAGGGATGAAAAACTGTTTTTT
TRBJ1-5	NA	TRBV12-3/TRBV12-4	NA	CASSGARLYSNQPQHF	TGTGCCAGCAGTGGGGCCCGACTGTATAGCAATCAGCCCCAGCATTTT
TRBJ2-7	many	TRBV5-1	TRBD1	CASSLVTGAGEQYF	TGCGCCAGCAGCTTGGTGACAGGGGCGGGTGAGCAGTACTTC
TRBJ1-5	NA	TRBV28	NA	CASSLFAGTQPQHF	TGTGCCAGCAGTTTATTTGCAGGTACTCAGCCCCAGCATTTT